This entry concerns a single T cell receptor (beta chain). The data originate from a study of identical twins. TCRdb called the 5' RACE reads again in MiXCR, with one record for every CDR3 protein. The sample consists of hundreds of thousands of distinct CDR3 sequences, 8% to 9% of them appearing once. Germline CDR1 is SGHVS and CDR2 is FNYEAQ. V lost 1 base and J lost 2; bases outside the gene matches: 5. There are 16 residues in the CDR3. The data also belong to a second study, concerning yellow fever vaccine responses in identical twins.

Sample: PBMCs. The receptor was isolated from a woman aged 18-29 years in good health. The chain couples TRBV7-6 to TRBJ2-5; 9 bases fit TRBD2. This chain's CDR3 is CASSLGGSGGQETQYF. CDR3 DNA sequence: TGTGCCAGCAGCTTAGGGGGTAGCGGGGGACAAGAGACCCAGTACTTC.